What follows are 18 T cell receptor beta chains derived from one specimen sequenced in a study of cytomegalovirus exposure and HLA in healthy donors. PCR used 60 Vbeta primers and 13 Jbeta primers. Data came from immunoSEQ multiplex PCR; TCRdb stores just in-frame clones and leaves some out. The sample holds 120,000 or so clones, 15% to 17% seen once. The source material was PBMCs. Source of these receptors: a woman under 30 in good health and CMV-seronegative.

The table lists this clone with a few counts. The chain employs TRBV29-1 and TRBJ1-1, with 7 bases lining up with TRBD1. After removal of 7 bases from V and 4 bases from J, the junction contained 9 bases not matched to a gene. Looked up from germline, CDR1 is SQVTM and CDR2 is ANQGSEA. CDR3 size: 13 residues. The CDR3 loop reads CSARQGGSTEAFF. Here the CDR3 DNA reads TGCAGCGCCCGACAGGGAGGTAGCACTGAAGCTTTCTTT.

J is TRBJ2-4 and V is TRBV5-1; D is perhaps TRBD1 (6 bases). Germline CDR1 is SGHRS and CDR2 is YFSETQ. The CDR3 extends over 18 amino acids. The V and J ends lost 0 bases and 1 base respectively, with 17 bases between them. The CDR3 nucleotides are TGCGCCAGCAGCTTGGAGCCTAACAACAGGGACGCCAAAAACATTCAGTACTTC. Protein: CASSLEPNNRDAKNIQYF.

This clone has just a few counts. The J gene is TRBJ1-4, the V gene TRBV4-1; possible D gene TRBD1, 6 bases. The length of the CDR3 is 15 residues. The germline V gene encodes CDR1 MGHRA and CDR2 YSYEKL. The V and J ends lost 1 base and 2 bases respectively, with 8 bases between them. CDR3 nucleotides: TGCGCCAGCAGCCAAGGGACAGTGACTAATGAAAAACTGTTTTTT. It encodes CASSQGTVTNEKLFF.

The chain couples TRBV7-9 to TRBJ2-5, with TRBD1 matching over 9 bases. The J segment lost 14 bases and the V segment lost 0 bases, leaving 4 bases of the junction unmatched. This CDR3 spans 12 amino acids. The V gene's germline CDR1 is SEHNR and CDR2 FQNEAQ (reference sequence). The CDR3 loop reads CASSLAGTGSYF. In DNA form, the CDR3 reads TGTGCCAGCAGCTTAGCGGGGACAGGGTCATACTTC.

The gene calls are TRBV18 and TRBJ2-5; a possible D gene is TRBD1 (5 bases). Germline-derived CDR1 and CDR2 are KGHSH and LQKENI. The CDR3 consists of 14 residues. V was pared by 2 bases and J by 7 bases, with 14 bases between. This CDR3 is CASSPGLSQGTQYF. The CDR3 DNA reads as TGTGCCAGCTCACCAGGGCTCTCCCAGGGGACCCAGTACTTC.

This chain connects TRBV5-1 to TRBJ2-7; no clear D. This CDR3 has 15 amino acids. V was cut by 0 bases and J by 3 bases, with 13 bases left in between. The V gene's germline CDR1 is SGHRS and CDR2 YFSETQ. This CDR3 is CASSLADPTIYEQYF. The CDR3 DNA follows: TGCGCCAGCAGCTTGGCAGATCCCACCATCTACGAGCAGTACTTC.

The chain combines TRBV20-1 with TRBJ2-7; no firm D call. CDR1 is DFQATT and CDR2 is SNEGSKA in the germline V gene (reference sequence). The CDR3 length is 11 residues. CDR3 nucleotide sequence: TGCAGCTTACGAACAGTCTACGAGCAGTACTTC. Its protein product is CSLRTVYEQYF.

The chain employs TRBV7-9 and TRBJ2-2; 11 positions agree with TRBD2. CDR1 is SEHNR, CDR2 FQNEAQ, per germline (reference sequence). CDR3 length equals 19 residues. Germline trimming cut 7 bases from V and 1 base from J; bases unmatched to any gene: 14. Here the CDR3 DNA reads TGTGCCAGCATCTCAAATGGGAAGGGACTAGCGGAGAACACCGGGGAGCTGTTTTTT. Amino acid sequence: CASISNGKGLAENTGELFF. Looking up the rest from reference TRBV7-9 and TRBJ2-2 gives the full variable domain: DTGVSQNPRHKITKRGQNVTFRCDPISEHNRLYWYRQTLGQGPEFLTYFQNEAQLEKSRLLSDRFSAERPKGSFSTLEIQRTEQGDSAMYLCASISNGKGLAENTGELFFGEGSRLTVL.

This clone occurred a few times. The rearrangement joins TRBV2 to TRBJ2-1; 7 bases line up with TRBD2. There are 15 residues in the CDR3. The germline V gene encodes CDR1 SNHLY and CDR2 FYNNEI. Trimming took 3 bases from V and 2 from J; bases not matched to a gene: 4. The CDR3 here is CASSEAAGTYNEQFF. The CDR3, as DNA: TGTGCCAGCAGTGAGGCAGCGGGAACCTACAATGAGCAGTTCTTC.

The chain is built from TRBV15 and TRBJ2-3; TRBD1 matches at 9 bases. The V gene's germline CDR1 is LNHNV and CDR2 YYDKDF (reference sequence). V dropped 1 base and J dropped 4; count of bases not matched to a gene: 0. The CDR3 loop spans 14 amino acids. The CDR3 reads CATSRGQGADTQYF. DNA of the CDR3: TGTGCCACCAGCAGAGGACAGGGGGCAGATACGCAGTATTTT.

The DNA for the CDR3 is TGCAGCGTTGCGGCCCGACAGTACGAGCAGTACTTC. Encoded protein: CSVAARQYEQYF. This chain joins TRBV29-1 and TRBJ2-7; the D gene is possibly TRBD1 (5 bases). Germline V gene sequence: CDR1 SQVTM, CDR2 ANQGSEA. This CDR3 is 12 amino acids long. The V end lost 4 bases, the J end lost 4 bases, and 11 bases lay between the germline ends.

Here the CDR3 DNA reads TGCGCCAGCAGCCGATCCCGGGACAGCGTCTATGGCTACACCTTC. Its protein is CASSRSRDSVYGYTF. The chain combines TRBV4-3 with TRBJ1-2; TRBD1 aligns across 7 bases. The CDR3 loop spans 15 amino acids. Unmatched junction bases numbered 9, after V lost 4 bases and J lost 4 bases. Germline CDR1 is LGHNA and CDR2 is YSLEER.

This chain's CDR3 is CASSLAGGIRSYEQYF. The CDR3 DNA sequence: TGTGCCAGCAGCTTGGCAGGGGGCATCCGTAGTTACGAGCAGTACTTC. This chain uses TRBV5-6 with TRBJ2-7; TRBD1 matches 8 bases. This CDR3 spans 16 amino acids. J was trimmed by 4 bases and V by 0 bases; bases with no gene match: 9. Germline lookup yields CDR1 SGHDT and CDR2 YYEEEE.

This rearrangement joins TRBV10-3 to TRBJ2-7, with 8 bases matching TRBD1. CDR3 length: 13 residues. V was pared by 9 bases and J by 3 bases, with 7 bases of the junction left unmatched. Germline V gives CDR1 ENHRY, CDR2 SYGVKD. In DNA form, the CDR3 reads TGTGCCATGGCAGGGGGCACTGGCTACGAGCAGTACTTC. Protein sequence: CAMAGGTGYEQYF.

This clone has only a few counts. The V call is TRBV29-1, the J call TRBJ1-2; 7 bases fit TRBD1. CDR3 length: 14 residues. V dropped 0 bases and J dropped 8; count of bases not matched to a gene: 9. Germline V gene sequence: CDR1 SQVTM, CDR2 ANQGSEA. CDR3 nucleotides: TGCAGCGTTGAAGATAGGAAAAGGGGGCAAGGCTACACCTTC. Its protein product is CSVEDRKRGQGYTF.

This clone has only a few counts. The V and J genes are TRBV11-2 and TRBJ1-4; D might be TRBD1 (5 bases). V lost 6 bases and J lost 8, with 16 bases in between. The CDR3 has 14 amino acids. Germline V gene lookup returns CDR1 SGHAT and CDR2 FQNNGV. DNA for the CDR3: TGTGCCAGCAGTTTACTGGGGGGGAGGGAAAAACTGTTTTTT. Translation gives CASSLLGGREKLFF.

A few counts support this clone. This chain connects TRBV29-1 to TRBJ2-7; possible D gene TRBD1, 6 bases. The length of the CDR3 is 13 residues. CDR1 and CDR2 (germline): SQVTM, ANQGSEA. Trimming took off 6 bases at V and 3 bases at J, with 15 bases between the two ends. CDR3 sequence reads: CSVEGDVGYEQYF. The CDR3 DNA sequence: TGCAGCGTCGAGGGGGACGTGGGCTACGAGCAGTACTTC.

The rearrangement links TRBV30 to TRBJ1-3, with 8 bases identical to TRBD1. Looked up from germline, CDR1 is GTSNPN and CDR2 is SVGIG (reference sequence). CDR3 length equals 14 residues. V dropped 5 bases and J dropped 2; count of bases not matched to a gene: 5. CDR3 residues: CAWDRGRAGNTIYF. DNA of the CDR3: TGTGCCTGGGACAGGGGAAGGGCTGGAAACACCATATATTTT.